This T cell receptor beta chain was sequenced during a study of cytomegalovirus exposure and HLA in healthy donors. The overall study: Among some 400 genotyped donors, around 82% fell in the Caucasian-associated ancestry cluster.

Looked up from germline, CDR1 is SNHLY and CDR2 is FYNNEI. The CDR3 totals 13 residues. V was clipped by 6 bases and J by 6 bases, with 12 bases between them. Primers: 60 Vbeta forward and 13 Jbeta reverse. Assay: immunoSEQ multiplex PCR; the TCRdb copy retains only in-frame clones and omits some. The sample has under 200,000 clones, about 71% seen once. The study's findings and limits: According to an earlier analysis, most TCR beta V segments yielded productive rearrangements about 90% or about 30% of the time. With DRB1 most and HLA-C fewest, TCR association rates differed between HLA loci in a later analysis. HLA alleles were associated with 17,000 or so TCR beta sequences in a later analysis at 0.05 false discovery rate.

Concerning this clone: Its matching antigen is unknown.

The sequence derives from a woman in her twenties or thirties in good health and CMV-seronegative. The rearrangement joins TRBV2 to TRBJ1-5; tentative D call: TRBD1 (5 bases). The sequencing input was PBMCs. The CDR3 DNA reads TGTGCCAGCAGGGGGCAGGTAATTCAGCCCCAGCATTTT. This codes for CASRGQVIQPQHF.